The 28 T cell receptor beta chains listed next were all sequenced from one sample in a study of blood T cell repertoires in COVID-19. Clones were read by immunoSEQ multiplex PCR, and TCRdb kept only the in-frame ones, dropping some. The data show about 210,000 clones, about 87% seen once. Material for sequencing was PBMCs or T cells enriched from blood (not recorded which). The source of these receptors is a man aged 18 to 35 with acute COVID-19.

Written as DNA, the CDR3 is TGTGCCTGGAGTCATACGGGACTATCCTACGAGCAGTACTTC. Its protein product is CAWSHTGLSYEQYF. The chain is built from TRBV30 and TRBJ2-7; the match to TRBD2 covers 7 bases. CDR1 is GTSNPN, CDR2 SVGIG, per germline (reference sequence). The CDR3 totals 14 residues. V shed 2 bases, J shed 1 base, and the junction held 5 bases outside the gene matches. The whole variable domain, remainder taken from reference TRBV30 and TRBJ2-7, is SQTIHQWPATLVQPVGSPLSLECTVEGTSNPNLYWYRQAAGRGLQLLFYSVGIGQISSEVPQNLSASRPQDRQFILSSKKLLLSDSGFYLCAWSHTGLSYEQYFGPGTRLTVT.

This clone was found once. This rearrangement joins TRBV5-1 to TRBJ2-1; TRBD1 might be the D (5 bases). Trimming shortened V by 4 bases and J by 6 bases, and 11 bases separated the two germline ends. The germline CDR1 and CDR2 sequences are SGHRS and YFSETQ. This CDR3 has 13 amino acids. In DNA, the CDR3 is TGCGCCAGCAGCCTCCCCGACAGCAATGAGCAGTTCTTC. This translates into CASSLPDSNEQFF.

The chain links TRBV12-3 or TRBV12-4 to TRBJ1-2; a weak D match, TRBD1 (5 bases). The CDR3 contains 11 residues. Trimming removed 3 bases from V and 7 bases from J, with 6 bases in between. The CDR3: CASSLGGGYTF. The CDR3 region has the DNA TGTGCCAGCAGTTTGGGGGGTGGCTACACCTTC.

This clone was detected a few times. This CDR3 is CASRPKIPLYGYTF. In nucleotides, the CDR3 is TGTGCCAGCAGGCCTAAAATTCCGCTCTATGGCTACACCTTC. The V and J genes are TRBV11-2 and TRBJ1-2, with D hard to call. Germline-derived CDR1 and CDR2 are SGHAT and FQNNGV. V lost 6 bases and J 4 bases, leaving 15 bases between the germline ends. This CDR3 is built from 14 residues.

This chain uses TRBV19 with TRBJ1-5; D not resolved. The CDR3 sequence is 17 residues long. Germline lookup yields CDR1 LNHDA and CDR2 SQIVND (reference sequence). V was shortened by 6 bases and J by 4 bases, with 22 bases between the two germline ends. Here the CDR3 reads CASSLRPGDVGNQPQHF. Here the CDR3 DNA reads TGTGCCAGTAGCCTCCGACCCGGGGATGTAGGGAATCAGCCCCAGCATTTT.

This clone has just a few counts. The genes are TRBV3-1 (or the pseudogene TRBV3-2) and TRBJ1-1, with 11 bases matching TRBD1. CDR3 length equals 17 residues. Germline V gives CDR1 LGHDT, CDR2 YNNKEL (reference sequence). V lost 3 bases to trimming and J lost 1 base; unmatched junction nucleotides: 7. CDR3 coding DNA: TGTGCCAGCAGCCACACGGGACAGGGGGGGACGAACACTGAAGCTTTCTTT. Protein sequence: CASSHTGQGGTNTEAFF.

CDR3 bases: TGTGCCAGCAGCGGAAGTTTAGAGCCCCAAGAGACCCAGTACTTC. This codes for CASSGSLEPQETQYF. The rearrangement links TRBV9 to TRBJ2-5; D unclear. V lost 3 bases and J lost 1, with 13 bases in between. Looked up from germline, CDR1 is SGDLS and CDR2 is YYNGEE. The CDR3 has 15 residues.

As for this clone: This sample also contains other DNA sequences that code for the same CDR3. This chain joins TRBV30 and TRBJ1-1; D unresolved. Trimming left V 0 bases short and J 1 base short, with 6 bases between. CDR3 length: 13 amino acids. Per the germline V gene, CDR1 is GTSNPN and CDR2 is SVGIG (reference sequence). This chain's CDR3 is CAWSVRENTEAFF. The CDR3 nucleotides are TGTGCCTGGAGTGTACGGGAGAACACTGAAGCTTTCTTT.

The J gene is TRBJ2-7, the V gene TRBV6-5; tentative D call: TRBD1 (5 bases). Trimming left V 5 bases short and J 6 bases short, with 17 bases between. The CDR3 contains 14 residues. Germline CDR1 reads MNHEY; CDR2 reads SVGAGI. The CDR3 is CASSKQVIPPEQYF. In DNA form, the CDR3 reads TGTGCCAGCAGTAAACAGGTCATCCCTCCCGAGCAGTACTTC.

The chain links TRBV6-4 to TRBJ1-1; no clear D gene. Trimming left V 7 bases short and J 1 base short, with 10 bases between. This CDR3 contains 13 residues. Germline loops: CDR1 MRHNA, CDR2 SNTAGT. This CDR3 is CASKERENTEAFF. CDR3 coding DNA: TGTGCCAGCAAAGAAAGAGAGAACACTGAAGCTTTCTTT.

This clone was recorded only once. This sequence joins TRBV6-6 and TRBJ2-3, with 8 positions matching TRBD2. The trim removed 2 bases at V and 8 bases at J, leaving 9 bases unmatched. The germline V gene has CDR1 MNHNY and CDR2 SVGAGI (reference sequence). The CDR3 consists of 15 residues. CDR3: CASSYPFGLAGTQYF. CDR3 coding DNA: TGTGCCAGCAGTTACCCCTTCGGACTAGCAGGTACGCAGTATTTT.

The sample holds one count of this clone. V gene TRBV13 combines with J gene TRBJ2-1; D might be TRBD2 (5 bases). The germline V gene has CDR1 PRHDT and CDR2 FYEKMQ (reference sequence). Trimming took 1 base from V and 3 from J, leaving 31 bases between them. This CDR3 comprises 22 residues. The DNA for the CDR3 is TGTGCCAGCAGCTTAGTCCCCAAGCCCCGGGAAGACTGGTCTCATCACTACAATGAGCAGTTCTTC. Translated, it gives CASSLVPKPREDWSHHYNEQFF.

This chain connects TRBV6-1 to TRBJ2-6; D is unresolved. The ends were cut back, 3 bases at V and 0 bases at J, with 9 bases in the middle. The germline gives CDR1 MNHNS, CDR2 SASEGT. The CDR3 length is 16 residues. The CDR3 nucleotides read TGTGCCAGCAGTGAGGGCCGAGACTCTGGGGCCAACGTCCTGACTTTC. Protein sequence: CASSEGRDSGANVLTF.

V is TRBV6-5 and J is TRBJ2-5; the match to TRBD1 covers 9 bases. The CDR3 has 15 amino acids. V was clipped by 2 bases and J by 5 bases; unmatched bases: 6. CDR1 is MNHEY and CDR2 is SVGAGI in the germline V gene. Here the CDR3 reads CASSYTQGAGETQYF. The CDR3 region has the DNA TGTGCCAGCAGTTACACACAGGGGGCAGGGGAGACCCAGTACTTC.

The chain has TRBV6-5 and TRBJ1-5, with 7 bases identical to TRBD1. This CDR3 region has 13 residues. Germline assignment: CDR1 MNHEY and CDR2 SVGAGI. V lost 6 bases and J lost 7; bases outside the gene matches: 6. Written as DNA, the CDR3 is TGTGCCAGCAGCACACAGGGGAGGCAGCCCCAGCATTTT. It yields the protein CASSTQGRQPQHF.

The chain employs TRBV28 and TRBJ2-5, with D perhaps matching TRBD2 (6 bases). Germline V gene data show CDR1 as MDHEN and CDR2 as SYDVKM. V was pared by 7 bases and J by 5 bases, with 14 bases between. This CDR3 contains 13 residues. In nucleotides, the CDR3 is TGTGCCAGCAATTCGGTGGGGGGTGAGACCCAGTACTTC. This translates into CASNSVGGETQYF.

This sequence joins TRBV5-1 and TRBJ2-5; 7 nucleotides agree with TRBD1. Germline V gene data show CDR1 as SGHRS and CDR2 as YFSETQ. The CDR3 totals 14 residues. Germline trimming cut 3 bases from V and 1 base from J; bases unmatched to any gene: 3. The CDR3 loop is CASSWGTAQETQYF. The DNA of the CDR3 is TGCGCCAGCAGCTGGGGGACAGCCCAAGAGACCCAGTACTTC. The variable domain in full, with the rest retrieved from reference TRBV5-1 and TRBJ2-5, is KAGVTQTPRYLIKTRGQQVTLSCSPISGHRSVSWYQQTPGQGLQFLFEYFSETQRNKGNFPGRFSGRQFSNSRSEMNVSTLELGDSALYLCASSWGTAQETQYFGPGTRLLVL.

The V call is TRBV28, the J call TRBJ1-3; D may be TRBD1 (6 bases). Trimming left V 4 bases short and J 0 bases short, with 13 bases between. Germline assignment: CDR1 MDHEN and CDR2 SYDVKM. The CDR3 sequence is 16 residues long. The DNA of the CDR3 is TGTGCCAGCAGTTCTAATACAGGGAGCTCTGGAAACACCATATATTTT. As protein: CASSSNTGSSGNTIYF.

This chain links TRBV3-1 (or the pseudogene TRBV3-2) with TRBJ2-2; 8 nucleotides align to TRBD2. The ends lost 0 bases at V and 5 bases at J; junction bases unmatched: 14. This CDR3 is built from 19 residues. Germline loops: CDR1 LGHDT, CDR2 YNNKEL (reference sequence). CDR3 sequence reads: CASSQDRGGAGEGTGELFF. Here the CDR3 DNA reads TGTGCCAGCAGCCAAGATCGGGGAGGAGCGGGAGAGGGAACCGGGGAGCTGTTTTTT.

The chain has TRBV18 and TRBJ2-5; D gene unclear. The CDR3 contains 13 residues. Trimming shortened V by 3 bases and J by 4 bases, and 9 bases separated the two germline ends. Per the germline V gene, CDR1 is KGHSH and CDR2 is LQKENI. For the CDR3, the DNA is TGTGCCAGCTCACCGGGCAGCCGAGAGACCCAGTACTTC. Protein product: CASSPGSRETQYF. The whole variable domain, filled in from reference TRBV18 and TRBJ2-5, reads NAGVMQNPRHLVRRRGQEARLRCSPMKGHSHVYWYRQLPEEGLKFMVYLQKENIIDESGMPKERFSAEFPKEGPSILRIQQVVRGDSAAYFCASSPGSRETQYFGPGTRLLVL.

The rearrangement joins TRBV25-1 to TRBJ2-5; D is perhaps TRBD2 (6 bases). Trimming took 5 bases from V and 0 from J, leaving 10 bases between them. The CDR3 contains 14 residues. CDR1 and CDR2 from the germline V gene are MGHDK and SYGVNS. Here the CDR3 reads CASSSGGDQETQYF. The CDR3 nucleotides read TGTGCCAGCAGTAGCGGCGGGGACCAAGAGACCCAGTACTTC. Full variable domain (outside the CDR3, taken from reference TRBV25-1 and TRBJ2-5): EADIYQTPRYLVIGTGKKITLECSQTMGHDKMYWYQQDPGMELHLIHYSYGVNSTEKGDLSSESTVSRIRTEHFPLTLESARPSHTSQYLCASSSGGDQETQYFGPGTRLLVL.

This clone was found once. The chain uses TRBV28 and TRBJ2-7; 10 positions match TRBD1. J lost 4 bases, V lost 3 bases, and 15 bases had no gene match. Germline values: CDR1 MDHEN, CDR2 SYDVKM. The CDR3 loop spans 18 amino acids. The CDR3, as DNA: TGTGCCAGCAGTTTCTTGACCCGGGACAGGGGAACGACTTACGAGCAGTACTTC. It translates to CASSFLTRDRGTTYEQYF.

V is TRBV27 and J is TRBJ1-5; tentatively, D is TRBD1 (6 bases). Trimming removed 8 bases from V and 4 bases from J, with 15 bases in between. The CDR3 is 14 residues long. The germline gives CDR1 MNHEY, CDR2 SMNVEV (reference sequence). The DNA for the CDR3 is TGTGCCAGCCAAAAACAGGGCTCGAATCAGCCCCAGCATTTT. Residues: CASQKQGSNQPQHF.

The CDR3 sequence is CASSIQGTSEAFF. DNA for the CDR3: TGTGCCAGTAGTATCCAGGGTACCTCCGAAGCTTTCTTT. The chain carries TRBV19 and TRBJ1-1, with D possibly TRBD1 on 5 matching bases. Germline values: CDR1 LNHDA, CDR2 SQIVND (reference sequence). V was pared by 3 bases and J by 8 bases, with 13 bases between. This CDR3 contains 13 residues.

This clone has more than one count but fewer than ten. The gene calls are TRBV5-1 and TRBJ2-6; weak D call: TRBD1 (5 bases). CDR1 is SGHRS, CDR2 YFSETQ, per germline. CDR3 size: 17 residues. With 1 base removed from V and 0 bases from J, the gap between germline ends came to 11 bases. CDR3 sequence: CASSLSGPVSGANVLTF. In DNA form, the CDR3 reads TGCGCCAGCAGCTTGTCAGGGCCCGTCTCTGGGGCCAACGTCCTGACTTTC.

The sample holds one count of this clone. The chain employs TRBV7-2 and TRBJ2-1; no reliable D call. Germline CDR1 SGHTA, CDR2 FQGNSA. Trimming took 5 bases from V and 0 from J, leaving 14 bases between them. This CDR3 comprises 16 residues. The CDR3 bases are TGTGCCAGCAGCCCTAGATCCCCAAGCTCCTACAATGAGCAGTTCTTC. Amino acids: CASSPRSPSSYNEQFF.

The J gene is TRBJ2-1, the V gene TRBV3-1 (or the pseudogene TRBV3-2), with TRBD2 matching 8 bases. The CDR3 is 16 amino acids. The ends lost 0 bases at V and 9 bases at J; junction bases unmatched: 10. Per the germline V gene, CDR1 is LGHDT and CDR2 is YNNKEL (reference sequence). CDR3 sequence (DNA): TGTGCCAGCAGCCAAGAAATCACAGCGGGAGATGGTGAGCAGTTCTTC. This gives the protein CASSQEITAGDGEQFF.

This rearrangement joins TRBV10-1 to TRBJ1-5; D remains unclear. With 0 bases removed from V and 9 bases from J, the gap between germline ends came to 9 bases. The V gene's germline CDR1 is WNHNN and CDR2 SYGVQD (reference sequence). The CDR3 has 13 amino acids. In nucleotides, the CDR3 is TGCGCCAGCAGTGAGTCGATGCGGGGGCCCCAGCATTTT. It yields the protein CASSESMRGPQHF.